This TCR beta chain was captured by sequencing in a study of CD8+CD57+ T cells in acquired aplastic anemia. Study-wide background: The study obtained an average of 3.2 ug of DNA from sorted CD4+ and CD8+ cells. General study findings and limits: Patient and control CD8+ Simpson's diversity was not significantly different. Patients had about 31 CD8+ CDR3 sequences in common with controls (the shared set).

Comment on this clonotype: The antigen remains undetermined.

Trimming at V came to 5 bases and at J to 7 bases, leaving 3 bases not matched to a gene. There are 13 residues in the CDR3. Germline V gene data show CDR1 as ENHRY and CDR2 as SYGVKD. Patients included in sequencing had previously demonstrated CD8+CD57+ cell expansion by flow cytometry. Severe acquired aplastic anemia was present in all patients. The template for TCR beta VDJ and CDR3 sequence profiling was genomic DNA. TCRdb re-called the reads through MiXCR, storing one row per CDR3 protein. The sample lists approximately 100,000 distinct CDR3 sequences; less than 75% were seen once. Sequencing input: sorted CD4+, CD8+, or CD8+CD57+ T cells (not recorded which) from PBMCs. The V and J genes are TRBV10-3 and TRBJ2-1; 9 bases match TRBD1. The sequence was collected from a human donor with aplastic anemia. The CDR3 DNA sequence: TGTGCCATCAGTCTGGGGACAGGGAATGAGCAGTTCTTC. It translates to CAISLGTGNEQFF.